This is a list of T cell receptor beta chains from one sample in a study of blood T cell repertoires in COVID-19. The method was immunoSEQ multiplex PCR; TCRdb's version includes in-frame clones alone and lacks a portion of them. The table has 350,000 to 400,000 clones, approximately 89% seen once; the top ten hold just over 0.85%. The sequencing sample was made of PBMCs or T cells enriched from blood (not recorded which). These receptors all come from a woman aged 40 to 50 who had been exposed to COVID-19. The CDR3 runs from the conserved cysteine through the conserved F or W. The D gene is left open where the match is weak. Size is stated for part of the rows, as once, few or many counts, or as a class when the clone is expanded.

v_gene	abundance	d_gene	j_gene	CDR3nt	CDR3aa
TRBV7-8	.	TRBD1	TRBJ2-2	TGTGCCAGCAGCTTAGTTCGGACAGGTTTAGCCGGGGAGCTGTTTTTT	CASSLVRTGLAGELFF
TRBV1	.	.	TRBJ2-5	TGCACCAGCAGCCAAGATCGGCCTTTTAGCGGGATGGACCCAGAGACCCAGTACTTC	CTSSQDRPFSGMDPETQYF
TRBV19	.	.	TRBJ1-2	TGTGCCAGTAGTATCTCCGGACAGAGCTATGGCTACACCTTC	CASSISGQSYGYTF
TRBV12-3/TRBV12-4	.	.	TRBJ1-2	TGTGCCAGCAGTTTTGAGAGGGTCCATGGCTACACCTTC	CASSFERVHGYTF
TRBV6-5	.	.	TRBJ2-7	TGTGCCAGCAAACGGGGACACGACACCTACGAGCAGTACTTC	CASKRGHDTYEQYF
TRBV28	.	.	TRBJ1-1	TGTGCCAACCGCCCGGTCGGGTCGGTCACTGAAGCTTTCTTT	CANRPVGSVTEAFF
TRBV19	few	TRBD1	TRBJ2-7	TGTGCCAGTAGGAGACAGGGAGCCTACGAGCAGTACTTC	CASRRQGAYEQYF
TRBV5-1	.	.	TRBJ1-2	TGCGCCAGCAGCTTGAATGGGACACCCGGTAGCGGCTACACCTTC	CASSLNGTPGSGYTF
TRBV7-9	.	.	TRBJ1-3	TGTGCCAGTACACGCGGGGGAACTGGAAACACCATATATTTT	CASTRGGTGNTIYF
TRBV4-1	.	TRBD1	TRBJ1-3	TGCGCCAGCAGCCGAGACAGGGGCTCTGGAAACACCATATATTTT	CASSRDRGSGNTIYF
TRBV6-2/TRBV6-3	.	TRBD1	TRBJ2-1	TGTGCCAGCAGTTATTGGACAGGGGGTACCAATGAGCAGTTCTTC	CASSYWTGGTNEQFF
TRBV5-1	.	.	TRBJ1-1	TGCGCCAGCAGCTTGGCTTTGGGAGGGTTGGCTGAAGCTTTCTTT	CASSLALGGLAEAFF
TRBV7-2	.	.	TRBJ1-1	TGTGCCAGCCGTCCTCTTCACACAGGGCGGTGGGACACTGAAGCTTTCTTT	CASRPLHTGRWDTEAFF
TRBV7-6	.	.	TRBJ1-3	TGTGCCAGCAGCGCAGGTTACTCTGGAAACACCATATATTTT	CASSAGYSGNTIYF
TRBV5-1	.	.	TRBJ2-7	TGCGCCAGCAGCTTGGCAGGGGACGAGCAGTACTTC	CASSLAGDEQYF
TRBV24-1	.	TRBD2	TRBJ2-2	TGTGCCACCAGTGCGGCCCTAGCGGCGAACACCGGGGAGCTGTTTTTT	CATSAALAANTGELFF
TRBV5-8	.	.	TRBJ2-6	TGTGCCAGCAGCCTGTTCGGGGCTGGGGCCAACGTCCTGACTTTC	CASSLFGAGANVLTF
TRBV2	few	.	TRBJ2-7	TGTGCCAGCAGTGAAGGGTTTACATGGCAGTACTTC	CASSEGFTWQYF
TRBV30	.	.	TRBJ1-1	TGTGCCTGGAGTGTCCCAGGGGTCACTGAAGCTTTCTTT	CAWSVPGVTEAFF
TRBV2	.	TRBD1	TRBJ1-4	TGTGCCAGCAAGGGGACAGCTAATGAAAAACTGTTTTTT	CASKGTANEKLFF
TRBV11-3	once	.	TRBJ1-2	TGTGCCAGCAGCTTATTCGGTGGGGGGGAAACTGGCTACACCTTC	CASSLFGGGETGYTF
TRBV6-6	.	.	TRBJ1-1	TGTGCCAGCAGTGGACAGTCTGAAGCTTTCTTT	CASSGQSEAFF
TRBV27	.	.	TRBJ1-4	TGTGCCAGCAGTCCGTACAGGAAGGAAGAAAAACTGTTTTTT	CASSPYRKEEKLFF
TRBV9	.	.	TRBJ1-2	TGTGCCAGCAGCGTAGTCTCGGGGGGAGGCTACACCTTC	CASSVVSGGGYTF
TRBV7-2	.	.	TRBJ2-4	TGTGCCAGCAGCTTAGAAGGGTCAGGGCAGGCCAAAAACATTCAGTACTTC	CASSLEGSGQAKNIQYF
TRBV5-1	.	TRBD1	TRBJ1-6	TGCGCCAGCAGCTTGTTACCCGGAGGGACAGAGGGGAATTCACCCCTCCACTTT	CASSLLPGGTEGNSPLHF
TRBV27	once	TRBD1	TRBJ1-2	TGTGCCAGCAGCATAGACAGGGGCTATGGCTACACCTTC	CASSIDRGYGYTF
TRBV11-3	.	.	TRBJ2-4	TGTGCCAGCAGCCTTACTAGTCGCGGCATTCAGTACTTC	CASSLTSRGIQYF
TRBV24-1	.	.	TRBJ1-1	TGTGCCACCAGTCGTTCGGGGGACACTGAAGCTTTCTTT	CATSRSGDTEAFF
TRBV19	once	.	TRBJ1-2	TGTGCCACCCAACCCTACGGGGGAGGTTATGGCTACACCTTC	CATQPYGGGYGYTF
TRBV19	.	TRBD1	TRBJ1-1	TGTGCCAGTAGTATAAGAGGACAGGCTGTTTTCGCTGAAGCTTTCTTT	CASSIRGQAVFAEAFF
TRBV7-6	.	.	TRBJ2-5	TGTGCCAGCAGCTTAGCGTACGGGAGCCAAGAGACCCAGTACTTC	CASSLAYGSQETQYF
TRBV19	.	.	TRBJ1-2	TGTGCCAGTACCCCCTCGGGGGCTAACTATGGCTACACCTTC	CASTPSGANYGYTF
TRBV5-1	.	TRBD2	TRBJ2-7	TGCGCCAGCAGACCGGGACTAGCGGGAGGAGGGAGGCTCTACGAGCAGTACTTC	CASRPGLAGGGRLYEQYF
TRBV18	.	.	TRBJ1-6	TGTGCCAGCTCACCAGTTCACTCCGGAGGTAGTCTAGGTTCACCCCTCCACTTT	CASSPVHSGGSLGSPLHF
TRBV2	.	.	TRBJ1-5	TGTGCCAGCAGGGACACGTCACGCAATCAGCCCCAGCATTTT	CASRDTSRNQPQHF
TRBV11-2	.	TRBD1	TRBJ2-5	TGTGCCAGCAGCCGGGACAGGGTCCAAGAGACCCAGTACTTC	CASSRDRVQETQYF
TRBV6-6	.	.	TRBJ1-5	TGTGCCAGCATCGATGGCCGAAATCAGCCCCAGCATTTT	CASIDGRNQPQHF
TRBV7-6	.	TRBD2	TRBJ2-7	TGTGCCAGCAGCTTAGGGGCTGGGGCTAGCGGGAGGGTATACGAGCAGTACTTC	CASSLGAGASGRVYEQYF
TRBV11-3	.	.	TRBJ1-1	TGTGCCAGCAGCGCATCAGGTATGAACACTGAAGCTTTCTTT	CASSASGMNTEAFF
TRBV18	.	TRBD2	TRBJ2-7	TGTGCCAGCTCACCCAGCGGGAGGGCCTCCTACGAGCAGTACTTC	CASSPSGRASYEQYF
TRBV19	.	.	TRBJ1-1	TGTGCCAGTAGTCGCGGGCCCACCGGGGGAGCTTTCTTT	CASSRGPTGGAFF
TRBV29-1	few	.	TRBJ2-1	TGCAGCGTTCCGCCGGGGGCAGGGGGAATCAATGAGCAGTTCTTC	CSVPPGAGGINEQFF
TRBV19	once	TRBD1	TRBJ2-2	TGTGCCAGCGATAAGGGGACAGGGGCCGGGGAGCTGTTTTTT	CASDKGTGAGELFF
TRBV19	.	TRBD1	TRBJ1-5	TGTGCCAGTAGTAGACAGGGGGGACCTTTAAATCAGCCCCAGCATTTT	CASSRQGGPLNQPQHF
TRBV19	.	.	TRBJ2-1	TGTGCCAGTCTCGGGACTTCTGACAATGAGCAGTTCTTC	CASLGTSDNEQFF
TRBV5-1	.	.	TRBJ1-2	TGCGCCAGCAGCTATGACAGGAACTATGGCTACACCTTC	CASSYDRNYGYTF
TRBV7-2	once	TRBD2	TRBJ2-3	TGTGCCAGCAGCTTCAGATTACCTAGCGGGAAAGACAGCACAGATACGCAGTATTTT	CASSFRLPSGKDSTDTQYF
TRBV7-9	.	TRBD2	TRBJ2-2	TGTGCCAGCAGCTTGCTTCCAGCGGGATCGAACACCGGGGAGCTGTTTTTT	CASSLLPAGSNTGELFF
TRBV30	.	.	TRBJ2-7	TGTGCCTGGAATCCACTGAGCTCCTACGAGCAGTACTTC	CAWNPLSSYEQYF
TRBV6-1	.	.	TRBJ1-1	TGTGCCAGCAGTTCGCGGGAGATGAACACTGAAGCTTTCTTT	CASSSREMNTEAFF
TRBV19	.	.	TRBJ2-2	TGTGCCAGTAGTATAGCGAGGACCGGGGAGCTGTTTTTT	CASSIARTGELFF
TRBV5-1	once	.	TRBJ2-1	TGCGCCAGCAGCTTGGCCATTGGAAGGGGCAATGAGCAGTTCTTC	CASSLAIGRGNEQFF
TRBV7-2	.	TRBD2	TRBJ2-1	TGTGCCAGCAGCTTATATGGTAGCGGGACGATAGAGCAGTTCTTC	CASSLYGSGTIEQFF
TRBV5-1	few	TRBD2	TRBJ2-2	TGCGCCAGCAGCTTGGGTTTCCCCGTAGCGGGGAAGAACACCGGGGAGCTGTTTTTT	CASSLGFPVAGKNTGELFF
TRBV10-1	few	TRBD1	TRBJ1-2	TGCGCCAGCAGACCCGACAGGGAAGGCTACACCTTC	CASRPDREGYTF
TRBV29-1	.	.	TRBJ2-7	TGCAGCGTTGGGCACCCTCTGGGGCAAACTTTCGAGCAGTACTTC	CSVGHPLGQTFEQYF
TRBV7-2	.	.	TRBJ2-7	TGTGCCAGCAGCTTAAACAGGGTGAACGAGCAGTACTTC	CASSLNRVNEQYF